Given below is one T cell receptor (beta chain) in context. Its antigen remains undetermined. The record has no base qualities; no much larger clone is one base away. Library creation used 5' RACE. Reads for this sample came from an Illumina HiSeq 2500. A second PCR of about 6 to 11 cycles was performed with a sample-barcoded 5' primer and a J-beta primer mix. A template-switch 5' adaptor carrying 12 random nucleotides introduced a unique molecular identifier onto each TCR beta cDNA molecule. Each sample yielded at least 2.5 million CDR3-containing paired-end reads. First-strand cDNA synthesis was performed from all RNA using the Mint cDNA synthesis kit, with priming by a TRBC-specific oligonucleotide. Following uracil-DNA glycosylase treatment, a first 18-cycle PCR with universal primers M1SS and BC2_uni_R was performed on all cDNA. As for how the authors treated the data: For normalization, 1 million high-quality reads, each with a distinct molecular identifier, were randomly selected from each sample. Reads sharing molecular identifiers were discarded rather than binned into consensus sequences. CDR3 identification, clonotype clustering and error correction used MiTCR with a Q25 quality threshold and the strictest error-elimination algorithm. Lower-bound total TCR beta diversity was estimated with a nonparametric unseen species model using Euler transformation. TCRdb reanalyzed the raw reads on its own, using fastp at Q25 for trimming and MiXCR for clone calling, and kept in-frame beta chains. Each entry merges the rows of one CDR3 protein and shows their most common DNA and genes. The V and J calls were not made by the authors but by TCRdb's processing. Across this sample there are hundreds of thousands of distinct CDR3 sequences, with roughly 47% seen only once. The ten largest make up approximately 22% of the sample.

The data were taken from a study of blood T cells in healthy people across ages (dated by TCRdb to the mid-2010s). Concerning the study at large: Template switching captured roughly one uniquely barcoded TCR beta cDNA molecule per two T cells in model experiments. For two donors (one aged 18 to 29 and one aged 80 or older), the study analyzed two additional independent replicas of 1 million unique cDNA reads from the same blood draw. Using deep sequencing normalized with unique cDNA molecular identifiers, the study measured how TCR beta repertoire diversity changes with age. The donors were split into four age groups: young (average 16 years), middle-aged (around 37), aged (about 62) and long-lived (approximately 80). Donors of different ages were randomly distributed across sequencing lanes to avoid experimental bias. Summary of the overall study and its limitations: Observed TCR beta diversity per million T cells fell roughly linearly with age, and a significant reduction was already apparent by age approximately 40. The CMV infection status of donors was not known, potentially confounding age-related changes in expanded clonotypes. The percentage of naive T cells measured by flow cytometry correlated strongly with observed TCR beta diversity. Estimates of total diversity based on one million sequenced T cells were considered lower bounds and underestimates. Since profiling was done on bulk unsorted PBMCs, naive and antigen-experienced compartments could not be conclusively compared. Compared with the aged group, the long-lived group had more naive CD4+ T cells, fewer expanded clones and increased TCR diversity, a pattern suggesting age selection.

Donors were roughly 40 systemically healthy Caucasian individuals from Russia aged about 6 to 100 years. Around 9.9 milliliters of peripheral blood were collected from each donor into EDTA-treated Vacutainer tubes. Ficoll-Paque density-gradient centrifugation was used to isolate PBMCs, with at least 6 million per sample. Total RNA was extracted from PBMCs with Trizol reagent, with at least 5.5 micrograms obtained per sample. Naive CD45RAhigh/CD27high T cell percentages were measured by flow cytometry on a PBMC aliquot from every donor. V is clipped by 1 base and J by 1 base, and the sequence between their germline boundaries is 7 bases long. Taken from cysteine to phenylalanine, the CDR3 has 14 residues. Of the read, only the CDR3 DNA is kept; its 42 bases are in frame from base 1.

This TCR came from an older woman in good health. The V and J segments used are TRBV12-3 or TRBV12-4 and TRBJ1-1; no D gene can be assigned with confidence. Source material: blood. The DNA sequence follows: TGTGCCAGCAGTTTAGGGAAGGGGAACACTGAAGCTTTCTTT. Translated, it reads CASSLGKGNTEAFF.